The entry below describes one TCR beta chain. This record belongs to a study of T cell changes during pregnancy in multiple sclerosis. J lost 9 bases, V lost 5 bases, and 11 bases had no gene match. The germline V gene encodes CDR1 SGHNT and CDR2 YENEEA. This CDR3 has 15 amino acids. Repertoires were generated with immunoSEQ multiplex PCR, while TCRdb's copy carries only in-frame clones and drops some. Altogether tens of thousands of clones are present, around nine tenths being singletons, with the ten largest covering less than 2%. The starting material was peripheral blood, obtained in the second trimester of pregnancy. The rearrangement joins TRBV11-3 to TRBJ2-1; 9 positions match TRBD2. The TCR was taken from a female donor with multiple sclerosis, enrolled in a pregnancy study. DNA for the CDR3: TGTGCCAGCAGCCCTACCAGGGCGGGGGGGGTTGAGCAGTTCTTC. Its protein is CASSPTRAGGVEQFF.